The 11 T cell receptor beta chains below were found in one sample sequenced in a study of OX40 agonist ivuxolimab in advanced cancers. Sequencing used immunoSEQ multiplex PCR; TCRdb keeps in-frame clones, though not all of them. The sample has around 15,000 clones, 65% to 90% seen once; the top ten hold 15% to 20%. The source material was CD4+ or CD8+ T cells sorted from blood, sampled in a trial of the OX40 agonist ivuxolimab. Source of these receptors: an adult with an advanced solid tumor such as melanoma, head and neck, liver or kidney cancer.

This chain links TRBV9 with TRBJ2-2; 9 bases map to TRBD2. In germline, CDR1 is SGDLS, CDR2 YYNGEE. The junction had 5 bases not matched to a gene; V was cut back by 5 bases and J by 6 bases. CDR3 length: 14 amino acids. The CDR3 region has the DNA TGTGCCAGCAGGGCGGTAGCGGGAGCCGGGGAGCTGTTTTTT. It codes for CASRAVAGAGELFF.

This chain connects TRBV5-1 to TRBJ1-1, with a tentative D call TRBD1 (5 bases). The CDR3 has 18 amino acids. V gave up 3 bases and J gave up 1 base, with 22 bases separating them. Germline CDR1 is SGHRS and CDR2 is YFSETQ. The CDR3 DNA reads TGCGCCAGCAGCTCTCCTTTGGCCACCGACAGTCGGAACACTGAAGCTTTCTTT. This sequence encodes CASSSPLATDSRNTEAFF.

This chain connects TRBV4-1 to TRBJ2-1, with D perhaps TRBD2 (5 bases). Germline assignment: CDR1 MGHRA and CDR2 YSYEKL. The CDR3 sequence is 16 residues long. Trimming cost V 1 base and J 0 bases, with 10 bases left between them. Here the CDR3 DNA reads TGCGCCAGCAGCCAAGTGGACTTACTCTCCTACAATGAGCAGTTCTTC. This translates into CASSQVDLLSYNEQFF.

The J gene is TRBJ1-2, the V gene TRBV19, with D tentatively TRBD1 (5 bases). Between the trimmed V and J ends, which lost 5 bases and 4 bases, there was a span of 11 bases. This CDR3 comprises 13 residues. Per germline, CDR1 LNHDA and CDR2 SQIVND (reference sequence). The CDR3 coding sequence is TGTGCCAGTAGTTTCAGGGACCGCTATGGCTACACCTTC. Its protein product is CASSFRDRYGYTF.

The rearrangement links TRBV27 to TRBJ2-7; weak D call: TRBD2 (7 bases). There are 15 residues in the CDR3. Trimming took off 5 bases at V and 2 bases at J, with 16 bases between the two ends. CDR1 is MNHEY, CDR2 SMNVEV, per germline (reference sequence). The CDR3 DNA reads as TGTGCCAGCAGTCCCCCAGGGGCGGGGGCCTACGAGCAGTACTTC. Residues: CASSPPGAGAYEQYF.

The chain uses TRBV29-1 and TRBJ1-3; D is unresolved. V lost 2 bases and J 0 bases, leaving 11 bases between the germline ends. The CDR3 loop spans 15 amino acids. Germline loops: CDR1 SQVTM, CDR2 ANQGSEA. CDR3 in amino acids: CSVETDPSSGNTIYF. The CDR3 nucleotides read TGCAGCGTTGAAACGGACCCGAGCTCTGGAAACACCATATATTTT.

The gene calls are TRBV30 and TRBJ1-2; tentatively, D is TRBD1 (5 bases). V was pared by 4 bases and J by 3 bases, with 18 bases between. The germline gives CDR1 GTSNPN, CDR2 SVGIG (reference sequence). The CDR3 has 15 amino acids. The CDR3 DNA follows: TGTGCCTGGATCGAACGGGGGGGAAGAGACTATGGCTACACCTTC. This gives the protein CAWIERGGRDYGYTF.

The genes are TRBV28 and TRBJ2-7; 8 nucleotides align to TRBD2. Germline trimming cut 4 bases from V and 0 bases from J; bases unmatched to any gene: 11. The germline V gene has CDR1 MDHEN and CDR2 SYDVKM. The CDR3 loop spans 17 amino acids. CDR3 nucleotides: TGTGCCAGCAGTTCCAATTTACTAGCGGCGAGCTCCTACGAGCAGTACTTC. Translation gives CASSSNLLAASSYEQYF. Combining the CDR3 with reference TRBV28 and TRBJ2-7 gives the whole variable domain DVKVTQSSRYLVKRTGEKVFLECVQDMDHENMFWYRQDPGLGLRLIYFSYDVKMKEKGDIPEGYSVSREKKERFSLILESASTNQTSMYLCASSSNLLAASSYEQYFGPGTRLTVT.

J is TRBJ2-5 and V is TRBV2; tentative D call: TRBD2 (6 bases). The J call is in doubt because the DNA end fits TRBJ2-7 better. Per germline, CDR1 SNHLY and CDR2 FYNNEI. The CDR3 totals 12 residues. In DNA, the CDR3 is TGTGCCAGCAGCCTGGGGGAGGTCGAGCAGTACTTC. This sequence encodes CASSLGEVEQYF.

J is TRBJ2-5 and V is TRBV5-6; D call uncertain. The J call may not be correct, given that the DNA end is closer to TRBJ2-7. Germline V gives CDR1 SGHDT, CDR2 YYEEEE. This CDR3 is built from 12 residues. CDR3 nucleotides: TGTGCCAGCAGCCCCGAGTACTACGAGCAGTACTTC. It yields the protein CASSPEYYEQYF.

This clone is categorized as medium-sized. The J gene is TRBJ2-7, the V gene TRBV7-6; D is unresolved. The ends were cut back, 5 bases at V and 3 bases at J, with 11 bases in the middle. Germline loops: CDR1 SGHVS, CDR2 FNYEAQ. The CDR3 is made up of 13 amino acids. CDR3: CASSADGYYEQYF. Here the CDR3 DNA reads TGTGCCAGCAGCGCAGACGGATACTACGAGCAGTACTTC.